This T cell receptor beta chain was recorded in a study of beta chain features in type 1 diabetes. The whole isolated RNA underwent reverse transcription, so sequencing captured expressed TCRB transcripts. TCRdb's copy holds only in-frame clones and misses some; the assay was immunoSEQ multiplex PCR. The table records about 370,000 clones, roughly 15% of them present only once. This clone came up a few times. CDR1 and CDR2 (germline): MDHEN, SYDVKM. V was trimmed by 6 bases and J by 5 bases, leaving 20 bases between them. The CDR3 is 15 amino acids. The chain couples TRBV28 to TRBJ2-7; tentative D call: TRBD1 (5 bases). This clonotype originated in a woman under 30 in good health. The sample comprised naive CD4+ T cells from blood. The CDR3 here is CASSPQAGLIHEQYF. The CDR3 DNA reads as TGTGCCAGCAGCCCCCAGGCAGGGTTAATCCACGAGCAGTACTTC.